This TCR beta chain was recovered during a study of shared T cell receptors in the human thymus. The germline CDR1 and CDR2 sequences are ENHRY and SYGVKD. Trimming took 3 bases from V and 4 from J; bases not matched to a gene: 4. The length of the CDR3 is 14 residues. This table comes from immunoSEQ multiplex PCR, and its TCRdb copy is limited to in-frame clones, with some not included. The sample lists roughly 660,000 clones; 70% to 90% were seen once. This sample was shared with a second study, whose subject was human thymus T cells. As that study records: Thymus specimens were resections from corrective heart surgery. Use of V and J genes seemed skewed within the thymic and blood repertoires.

This clonotype was obtained from a boy less than two years old with a congenital heart defect. Sequencing used thymocytes. J is TRBJ2-7 and V is TRBV10-3, with TRBD1 identical over 9 bases. This chain's CDR3 is CAISEEDRGYEQYF. DNA of the CDR3: TGTGCCATCAGTGAAGAGGACAGGGGATACGAGCAGTACTTC.